The 20 T cell receptor beta chains given below trace back to one sample, sequenced in a study of cytomegalovirus exposure and HLA in healthy donors. PCR amplification relied on 60 Vbeta primers (plus 13 Jbeta primers). Profiled with immunoSEQ multiplex PCR; TCRdb holds only in-frame clones, not every one. Of 75,000 to 100,000 clones in the sample, around 77% are singletons; the top ten hold 3% to 3.5%. Sequencing input: PBMCs. All receptors derive from a man aged 35 to 55 in good health and CMV-seronegative.

J is TRBJ2-3 and V is TRBV29-1; 9 bases fit TRBD2. Losses at the gene ends were 0 bases for V and 0 bases for J; bases not matched to a gene: 7. Germline assignment: CDR1 SQVTM and CDR2 ANQGSEA. The CDR3 sequence is 17 residues long. CDR3 DNA: TGCAGCGTTGAAGATCCCGGTACTAGCGGGAGCACAGATACGCAGTATTTT. Protein sequence: CSVEDPGTSGSTDTQYF.

The gene calls are TRBV30 and TRBJ1-1; maybe TRBD1 (5 bases). With 3 bases removed from V and 1 base from J, the gap between germline ends came to 9 bases. This CDR3 spans 13 amino acids. Germline CDR1 and CDR2: GTSNPN and SVGIG (reference sequence). Here the CDR3 reads CAWSERGNTEAFF. DNA of the CDR3: TGTGCCTGGAGCGAAAGGGGGAACACTGAAGCTTTCTTT.

This clone was detected a few times. The chain carries TRBV6-5 and TRBJ1-1; 9 nucleotides align to TRBD1. Germline CDR1 reads MNHEY; CDR2 reads SVGAGI. This CDR3 contains 14 residues. The J segment lost 1 base and the V segment lost 6 bases, leaving 3 bases of the junction unmatched. This CDR3 reads CASRRQGGNTEAFF. CDR3 coding DNA: TGTGCCAGCAGAAGACAGGGGGGGAACACTGAAGCTTTCTTT.

CDR3 sequence reads: CASSGGQFNQPQHF. The CDR3 DNA sequence: TGTGCCAGCAGTGGGGGACAGTTCAATCAGCCCCAGCATTTT. The V gene is TRBV28, the J gene TRBJ1-5; 7 bases match TRBD1. CDR1 and CDR2 from the germline V gene are MDHEN and SYDVKM. The ends lost 5 bases at V and 3 bases at J; junction bases unmatched: 4. The CDR3 is 14 amino acids.

This clone showed up just once. The J gene is TRBJ1-1, the V gene TRBV28; 10 bases map to TRBD1. J gave up 6 bases and V 6 bases, and 16 bases lay outside the gene matches. The CDR3 is made up of 17 amino acids. CDR1 MDHEN and CDR2 SYDVKM come from the germline V gene. This chain's CDR3 is CASRIHLFDRGLSEAFF. CDR3 sequence (DNA): TGTGCCAGCAGAATTCACCTATTCGACAGGGGGCTCTCTGAAGCTTTCTTT.

The V call is TRBV5-1, the J call TRBJ1-6; D is unclear. There are 14 residues in the CDR3. V lost 0 bases and J 9 bases, leaving 10 bases between the germline ends. Germline V gives CDR1 SGHRS, CDR2 YFSETQ. DNA of the CDR3: TGCGCCAGCAGCTTGGATGGAGGTACTTCACCCCTCCACTTT. Translating gives CASSLDGGTSPLHF.

CDR3 in DNA: TGTGCCATCAGTGAACAGGGAAGGCGACAGCCCCAGCATTTT. Its translation is CAISEQGRRQPQHF. The chain uses TRBV10-3 and TRBJ1-5, with D maybe TRBD1 (6 bases). The CDR3 is 14 residues long. Trimming stripped 3 bases from V and 7 bases from J, with 13 bases between. In germline, CDR1 is ENHRY, CDR2 SYGVKD.

This clone was counted a few times. This chain links TRBV5-3 with TRBJ2-7, with D perhaps TRBD1 (5 bases). TRBV5-3 has ORF status, its function being uncertain. The CDR3 consists of 15 residues. V shed 0 bases and J shed 0 bases, with 10 bases lying between them. In nucleotides, the CDR3 is TGTGCCAGAAGCTTGGGACAGAGAAGCTCCTACGAGCAGTACTTC. Amino acids: CARSLGQRSSYEQYF.

The chain joins TRBV4-2 to TRBJ2-1; TRBD2 matches at 12 bases. From germline, CDR1 is LGHNA and CDR2 YNFKEQ. The V and J ends lost 4 bases and 7 bases, in that order; junction bases with no gene match: 11. CDR3 length: 17 residues. CDR3 region: CASSRTLAGGPANEQFF. CDR3 DNA sequence: TGTGCCAGCAGCCGCACCCTAGCGGGGGGGCCGGCTAATGAGCAGTTCTTC.

The chain is built from TRBV7-9 and TRBJ2-7, with D possibly matching TRBD2 (5 bases). This CDR3 has 16 amino acids. Germline loops: CDR1 SEHNR, CDR2 FQNEAQ (reference sequence). V lost 1 base and J lost 2, with 15 bases in between. CDR3 loop: CASSLGEGRSTYEQYF. The CDR3 DNA reads TGTGCCAGCAGCTTAGGCGAGGGAAGGAGTACCTACGAGCAGTACTTC.

For this clone: Compared with germline, one end of the junction differs, possibly owing to a read error. Other nucleotide sequences in the sample specify the same CDR3. This chain links TRBV7-7 with TRBJ2-3, with TRBD2 matching over 8 bases. Germline assignment: CDR1 SSHAT and CDR2 FNYEAQ (reference sequence). This CDR3 is built from 14 residues. The CDR3 sequence is CASSPGTSADTQYF. The CDR3 bases are TGTGCTAGCAGCCCAGGGACTAGTGCAGATACACAGTATTTT. Looking up the rest from reference TRBV7-7 and TRBJ2-3 gives the full variable domain: GAGVSQSPRYKVTKRGQDVTLRCDPISSHATLYWYQQALGQGPEFLTYFNYEAQPDKSGLPSDRFSAERPEGSISTLTIQRTEQRDSAMYRCASSPGTSADTQYFGPGTRLTVL.

Here the CDR3 DNA reads TGTGCCAGCAGCCCGACAGGGACCCTCACCGGGGAGCTGTTTTTT. This gives the protein CASSPTGTLTGELFF. The V call is TRBV7-3, the J call TRBJ2-2, with 7 bases identical to TRBD1. V was clipped by 5 bases and J by 4 bases; unmatched bases: 7. Germline lookup yields CDR1 SGHTA and CDR2 FQGTGA. The CDR3 consists of 15 residues. The whole variable domain, remainder taken from reference TRBV7-3 and TRBJ2-2, is GAGVSQTPSNKVTEKGKYVELRCDPISGHTALYWYRQSLGQGPEFLIYFQGTGAADDSGLPNDRFFAVRPEGSVSTLKIQRTERGDSAVYLCASSPTGTLTGELFFGEGSRLTVL.

The V and J genes are TRBV18 and TRBJ1-4; the D is unclear. Trimming cost V 0 bases and J 7 bases, with 9 bases left between them. CDR1 and CDR2 (germline): KGHSH, LQKENI. The CDR3 runs 14 residues. CDR3 residues: CASSPPNSREKLFF. CDR3 bases: TGTGCCAGCTCACCACCTAACAGCCGTGAAAAACTGTTTTTT.

The J gene is TRBJ2-1, the V gene TRBV5-1; 8 nucleotides align to TRBD2. CDR3 size: 15 residues. V was clipped by 0 bases and J by 4 bases; unmatched bases: 3. From germline, CDR1 is SGHRS and CDR2 YFSETQ. DNA for the CDR3: TGCGCCAGCAGCTTGGCCAGCGGGAGTTACAATGAGCAGTTCTTC. It codes for CASSLASGSYNEQFF.

The genes are TRBV18 and TRBJ1-4, with 8 bases identical to TRBD1. Germline lookup yields CDR1 KGHSH and CDR2 LQKENI. This CDR3 contains 16 residues. Germline trimming cut 2 bases from V and 5 bases from J; bases unmatched to any gene: 7. The CDR3 nucleotides read TGTGCCAGCTCACCAAGGCAGGGGGCGTTGAATGAAAAACTGTTTTTT. Protein sequence: CASSPRQGALNEKLFF.

V usage is TRBV11-2 and J usage is TRBJ2-5, with TRBD2 matching over 9 bases. Germline CDR1 SGHAT, CDR2 FQNNGV. Trimming removed 4 bases from V and 6 bases from J; junction bases left unmatched: 12. This CDR3 is built from 16 residues. In DNA, the CDR3 is TGTGCCAGCAGCTCAGTCGGCGGGAGGGCCTCGAAGACCCAGTACTTC. This encodes CASSSVGGRASKTQYF. Complete variable domain (other parts from reference TRBV11-2 and TRBJ2-5): EAGVAQSPRYKIIEKRQSVAFWCNPISGHATLYWYQQILGQGPKLLIQFQNNGVVDDSQLPKDRFSAERLKGVDSTLKIQPAKLEDSAVYLCASSSVGGRASKTQYFGPGTRLLVL.

V is TRBV18 and J is TRBJ2-1; tentatively, D is TRBD2 (5 bases). This CDR3 is built from 14 residues. V dropped 5 bases and J dropped 5 bases, with 13 bases sitting between them. CDR1 and CDR2 from the germline V gene are KGHSH and LQKENI. CDR3: CASSSDSRDNEQFF. The CDR3 bases are TGTGCCAGCTCATCGGACTCGCGGGACAATGAGCAGTTCTTC. Full variable domain (remainder filled in from reference TRBV18 and TRBJ2-1): NAGVMQNPRHLVRRRGQEARLRCSPMKGHSHVYWYRQLPEEGLKFMVYLQKENIIDESGMPKERFSAEFPKEGPSILRIQQVVRGDSAAYFCASSSDSRDNEQFFGPGTRLTVL.

The chain has TRBV11-2 and TRBJ1-5; D call uncertain. The germline V gene encodes CDR1 SGHAT and CDR2 FQNNGV. V was shortened by 1 base and J by 3 bases, with 4 bases between the two germline ends. The CDR3 is 13 amino acids. The CDR3 region is CASSLASNQPQHF. The CDR3 DNA sequence: TGTGCCAGCAGCTTAGCCTCCAATCAGCCCCAGCATTTT.

The table lists this clone with a count of one. V is TRBV28 and J is TRBJ2-1; tentative D call: TRBD2 (7 bases). The ends were cut back, 1 base at V and 7 bases at J, with 14 bases in the middle. The CDR3 covers 15 residues. Germline lookup yields CDR1 MDHEN and CDR2 SYDVKM. The CDR3: CASSLLWGGVNEQFF. CDR3 nucleotides: TGTGCCAGCAGTTTATTGTGGGGGGGCGTGAATGAGCAGTTCTTC.

This chain links TRBV7-8 with TRBJ2-2, with TRBD1 matching 7 bases. The germline V gene has CDR1 SGHVS and CDR2 FQNEAQ. After removal of 5 bases from V and 2 bases from J, the junction contained 8 bases not matched to a gene. The CDR3 sequence is 16 residues long. The CDR3 region is CASSIRTGVNTGELFF. DNA of the CDR3: TGTGCCAGCAGCATCCGGACAGGCGTTAACACCGGGGAGCTGTTTTTT.